This T cell receptor beta chain was captured by sequencing in a study of Graves' ophthalmopathy and Graves' hyperthyroidism. Transcripts of RNA were the source for amplifying TCR beta CDR3 regions. Second-round multiplex PCR came after a first-round RT-PCR that employed HTBI primers. TCRdb re-analysed the multiplex PCR reads in MiXCR, keeping a single row per CDR3 protein. The table has hundreds of thousands of distinct CDR3 sequences, about 20% seen once. Findings and limits, study-wide: Also, most clonotypes expanded in the thyroid above 0.001 frequency appeared in blood. This model predicted ophthalmopathy progression (sensitivity around 71%, specificity 72% to 85%).

This clonotype showed up many times. What it binds is not known. Newly diagnosed, the hyperthyroidism patients had under 2 months' duration and were aged 18 to 65. Germline V gene sequence: CDR1 SNHLY, CDR2 FYNNEI. This CDR3 has 15 amino acids. V lost 6 bases and J lost 6; bases outside the gene matches: 7. Sequencing was done on a sample of peripheral blood. The chain is built from TRBV2 and TRBJ1-6; 8 bases are a match to TRBD1. The receptor was derived from a woman under 30 with stable Graves' hyperthyroidism. Some clones in this sample may be carry-over from other donors' samples. The CDR3 is CASSGGQGGNSPLHF. In DNA form, the CDR3 reads TGTGCCAGCAGCGGTGGACAGGGCGGTAATTCACCCCTCCACTTT. Variable domain in full (rest from reference TRBV2 and TRBJ1-6): EPEVTQTPSHQVTQMGQEVILRCVPISNHLYFYWYRQILGQKVEFLVSFYNNEISEKSEIFDDQFSVERPDGSNFTLKIRSTKLEDSAMYFCASSGGQGGNSPLHFGNGTRLTVT.